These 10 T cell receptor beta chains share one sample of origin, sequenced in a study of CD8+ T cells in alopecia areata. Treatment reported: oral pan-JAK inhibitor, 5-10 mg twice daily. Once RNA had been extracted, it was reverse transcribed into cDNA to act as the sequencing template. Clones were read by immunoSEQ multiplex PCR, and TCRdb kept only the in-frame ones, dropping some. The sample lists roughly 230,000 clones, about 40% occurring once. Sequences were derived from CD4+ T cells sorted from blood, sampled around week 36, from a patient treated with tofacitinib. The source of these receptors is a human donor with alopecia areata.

In DNA form, the CDR3 reads TGCGCCAGCAGCCGCCTCGAACAGGTTTCCTCTTACGAGCAGTACTTC. Translated, it gives CASSRLEQVSSYEQYF. The V call is TRBV4-1, the J call TRBJ2-7, with a weak D call TRBD1 (5 bases). The CDR3 spans 16 residues. The V gene lost 4 bases and the J gene lost 4 bases, with 20 bases spanning the gap. The germline V gene encodes CDR1 MGHRA and CDR2 YSYEKL.

The CDR3, as DNA: TGTGCCAGCACGAGGGAGTGGGGCAATGAGCAGTTCTTC. Translation gives CASTREWGNEQFF. The genes are TRBV27 and TRBJ2-1, with a weak D call TRBD2 (5 bases). The CDR3 is 13 residues long. The germline gives CDR1 MNHEY, CDR2 SMNVEV (reference sequence). V was clipped by 7 bases and J by 6 bases, with 13 bases between them.

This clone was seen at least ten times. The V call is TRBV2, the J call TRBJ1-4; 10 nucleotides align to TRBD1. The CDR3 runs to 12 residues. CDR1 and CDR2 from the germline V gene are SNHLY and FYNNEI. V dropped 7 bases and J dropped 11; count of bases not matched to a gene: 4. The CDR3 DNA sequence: TGTGCCAGCAACCCGGGACAGGGGAAACTGTTTTTT. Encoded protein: CASNPGQGKLFF.

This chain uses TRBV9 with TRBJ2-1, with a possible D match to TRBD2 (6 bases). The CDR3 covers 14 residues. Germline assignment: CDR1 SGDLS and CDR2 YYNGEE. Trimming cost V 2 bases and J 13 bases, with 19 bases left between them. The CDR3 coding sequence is TGTGCCAGCAGCGTCTTGACTGGGGGGAGCTATCAGTTCTTC. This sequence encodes CASSVLTGGSYQFF. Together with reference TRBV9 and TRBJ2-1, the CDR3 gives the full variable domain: DSGVTQTPKHLITATGQRVTLRCSPRSGDLSVYWYQQSLDQGLQFLIQYYNGEERAKGNILERFSAQQFPDLHSELNLSSLELGDSALYFCASSVLTGGSYQFFGPGTRLTVL.

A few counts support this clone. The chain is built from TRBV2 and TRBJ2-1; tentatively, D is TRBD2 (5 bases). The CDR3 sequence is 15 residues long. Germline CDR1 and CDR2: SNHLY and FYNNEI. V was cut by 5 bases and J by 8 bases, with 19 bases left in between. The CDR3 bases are TGTGCCAGCAGTCAACCGCAGAGGGCCCAGGATGAGCAGTTCTTC. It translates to CASSQPQRAQDEQFF.

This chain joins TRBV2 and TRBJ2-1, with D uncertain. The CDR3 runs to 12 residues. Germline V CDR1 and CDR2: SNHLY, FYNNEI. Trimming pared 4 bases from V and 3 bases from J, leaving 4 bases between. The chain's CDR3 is CASSANYNEQFF. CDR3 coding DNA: TGTGCCAGCAGTGCCAACTACAATGAGCAGTTCTTC.

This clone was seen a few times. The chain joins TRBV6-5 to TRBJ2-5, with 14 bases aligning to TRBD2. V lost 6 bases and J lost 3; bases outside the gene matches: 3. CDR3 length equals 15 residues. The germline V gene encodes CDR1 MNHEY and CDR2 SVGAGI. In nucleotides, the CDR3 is TGTGCCAGCAGGCAGGGACTAGCGGGAGAAGAGACCCAGTACTTC. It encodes CASRQGLAGEETQYF.

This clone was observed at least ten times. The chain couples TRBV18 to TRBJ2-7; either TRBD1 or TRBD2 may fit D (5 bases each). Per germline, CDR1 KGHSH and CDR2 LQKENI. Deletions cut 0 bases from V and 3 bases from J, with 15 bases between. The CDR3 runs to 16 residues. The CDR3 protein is CASSPPRGTEDYEQYF. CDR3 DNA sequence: TGTGCCAGCTCACCACCTAGAGGGACGGAGGACTACGAGCAGTACTTC.

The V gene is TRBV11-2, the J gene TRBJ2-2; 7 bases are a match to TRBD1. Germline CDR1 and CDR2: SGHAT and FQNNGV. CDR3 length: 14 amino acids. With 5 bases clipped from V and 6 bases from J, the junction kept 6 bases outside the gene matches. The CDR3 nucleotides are TGTGCCAGCAGCCCCCTAACAGGGGCCGGGGAGCTGTTTTTT. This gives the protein CASSPLTGAGELFF.

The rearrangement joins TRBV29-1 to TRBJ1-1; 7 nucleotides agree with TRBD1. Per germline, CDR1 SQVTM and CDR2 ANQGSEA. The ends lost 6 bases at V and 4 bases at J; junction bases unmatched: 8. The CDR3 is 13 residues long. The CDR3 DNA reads TGCAGCGTAGTCGACAGGGTATCCACTGAAGCTTTCTTT. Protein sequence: CSVVDRVSTEAFF.